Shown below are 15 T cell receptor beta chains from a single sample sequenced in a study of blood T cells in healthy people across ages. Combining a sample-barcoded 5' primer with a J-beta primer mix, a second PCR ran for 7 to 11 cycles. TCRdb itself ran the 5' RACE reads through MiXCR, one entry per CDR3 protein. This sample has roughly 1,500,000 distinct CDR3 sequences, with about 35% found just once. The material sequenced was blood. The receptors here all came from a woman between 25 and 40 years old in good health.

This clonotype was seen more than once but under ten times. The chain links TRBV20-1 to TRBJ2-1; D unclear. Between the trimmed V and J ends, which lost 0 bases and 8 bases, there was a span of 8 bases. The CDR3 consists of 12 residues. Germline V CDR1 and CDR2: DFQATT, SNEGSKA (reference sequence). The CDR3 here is CSAREGEDEQFF. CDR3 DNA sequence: TGCAGTGCTAGAGAGGGTGAGGATGAGCAGTTCTTC.

DNA for the CDR3: TGTGCCAGCAGTTCTAGTTGGCATCCCGGGGAGCTGTTTTTT. This sequence encodes CASSSSWHPGELFF. V and J are TRBV6-5 and TRBJ2-2; D is unclear. Trimming pared 4 bases from V and 6 bases from J, leaving 12 bases between. The CDR3 has 14 residues. Germline loops: CDR1 MNHEY, CDR2 SVGAGI.

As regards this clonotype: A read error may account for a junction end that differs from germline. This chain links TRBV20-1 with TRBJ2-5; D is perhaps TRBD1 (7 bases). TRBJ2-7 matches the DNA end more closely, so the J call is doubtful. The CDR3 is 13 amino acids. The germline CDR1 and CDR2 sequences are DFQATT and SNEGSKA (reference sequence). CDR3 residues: CGASEQGSYEQYF. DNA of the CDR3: TGCGGTGCTAGCGAACAGGGGAGCTACGAGCAGTACTTC.

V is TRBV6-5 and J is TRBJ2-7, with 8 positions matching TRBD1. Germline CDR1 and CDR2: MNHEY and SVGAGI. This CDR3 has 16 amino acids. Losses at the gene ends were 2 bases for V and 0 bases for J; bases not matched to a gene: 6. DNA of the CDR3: TGTGCCAGCAGTTACGGTTCCGGACAGGGCTCCTACGAGCAGTACTTC. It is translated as CASSYGSGQGSYEQYF.

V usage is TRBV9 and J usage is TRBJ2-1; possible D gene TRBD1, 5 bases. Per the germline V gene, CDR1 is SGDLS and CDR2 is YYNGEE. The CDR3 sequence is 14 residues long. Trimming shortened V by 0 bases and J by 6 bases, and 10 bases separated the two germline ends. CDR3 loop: CASSVASQGNEQFF. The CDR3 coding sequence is TGTGCCAGCAGCGTAGCGAGTCAGGGCAATGAGCAGTTCTTC.

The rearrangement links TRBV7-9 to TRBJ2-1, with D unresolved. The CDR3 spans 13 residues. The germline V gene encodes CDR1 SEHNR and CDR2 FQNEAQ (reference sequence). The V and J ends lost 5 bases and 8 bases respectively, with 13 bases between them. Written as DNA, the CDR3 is TGTGCCAGCAGCCCTCCGCCGCCGGATGAGCAGTTCTTC. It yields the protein CASSPPPPDEQFF.

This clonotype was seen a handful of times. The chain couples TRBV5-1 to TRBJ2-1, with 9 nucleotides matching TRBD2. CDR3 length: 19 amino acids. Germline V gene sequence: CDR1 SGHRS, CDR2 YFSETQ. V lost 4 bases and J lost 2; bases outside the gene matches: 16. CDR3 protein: CASSPGGSIAGAPYNEQFF. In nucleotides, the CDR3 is TGCGCCAGCAGCCCGGGGGGGTCGATAGCGGGGGCCCCCTACAATGAGCAGTTCTTC.

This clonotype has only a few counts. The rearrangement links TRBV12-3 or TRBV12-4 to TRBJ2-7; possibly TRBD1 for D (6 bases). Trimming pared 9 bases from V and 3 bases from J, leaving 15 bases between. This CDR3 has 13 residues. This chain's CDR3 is CASTKQGNYEQYF. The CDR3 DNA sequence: TGTGCCAGTACCAAACAGGGAAACTACGAGCAGTACTTC.

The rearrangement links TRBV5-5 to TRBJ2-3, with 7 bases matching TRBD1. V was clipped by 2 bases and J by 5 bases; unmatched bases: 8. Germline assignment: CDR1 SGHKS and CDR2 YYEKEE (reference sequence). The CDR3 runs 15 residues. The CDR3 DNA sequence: TGTGCCAGCAGCTTAGGCACGACAGGGTTAGATACGCAGTATTTT. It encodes CASSLGTTGLDTQYF.

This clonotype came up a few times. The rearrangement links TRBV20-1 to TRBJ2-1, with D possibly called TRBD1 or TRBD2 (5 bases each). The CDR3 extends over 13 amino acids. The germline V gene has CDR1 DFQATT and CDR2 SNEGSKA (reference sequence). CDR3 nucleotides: TGCAGCCCCGAGCGGTCCCAGGGTTATGAGCAGTTCTTC. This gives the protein CSPERSQGYEQFF.

CDR3 loop: CASRRRDLASYGYTF. As DNA, the CDR3 is TGTGCCAGCAGACGTAGAGACCTAGCATCCTATGGCTACACCTTC. The chain has TRBV27 and TRBJ1-2; D unclear. Germline V gene lookup returns CDR1 MNHEY and CDR2 SMNVEV (reference sequence). Trimming left V 6 bases short and J 4 bases short, with 18 bases between. The CDR3 runs to 15 residues.

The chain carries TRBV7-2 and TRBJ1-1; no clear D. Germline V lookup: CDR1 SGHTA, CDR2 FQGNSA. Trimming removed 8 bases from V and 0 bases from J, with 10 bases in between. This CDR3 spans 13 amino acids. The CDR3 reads CASALIVNTEAFF. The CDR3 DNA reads TGTGCCAGCGCCTTGATTGTGAACACTGAAGCTTTCTTT.

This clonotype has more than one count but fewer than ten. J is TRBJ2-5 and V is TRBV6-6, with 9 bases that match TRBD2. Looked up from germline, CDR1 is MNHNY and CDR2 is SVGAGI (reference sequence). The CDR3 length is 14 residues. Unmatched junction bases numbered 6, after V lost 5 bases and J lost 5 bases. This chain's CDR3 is CASSKGTSKETQYF. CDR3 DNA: TGTGCCAGCAGTAAGGGGACTAGCAAGGAGACCCAGTACTTC.

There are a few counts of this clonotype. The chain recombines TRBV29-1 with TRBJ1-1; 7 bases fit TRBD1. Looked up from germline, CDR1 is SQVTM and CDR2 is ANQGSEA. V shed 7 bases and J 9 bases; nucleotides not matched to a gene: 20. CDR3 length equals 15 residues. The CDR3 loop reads CSAIYTSGTATQAFF. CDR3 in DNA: TGCAGCGCGATATACACTTCCGGGACAGCGACCCAAGCTTTCTTT.

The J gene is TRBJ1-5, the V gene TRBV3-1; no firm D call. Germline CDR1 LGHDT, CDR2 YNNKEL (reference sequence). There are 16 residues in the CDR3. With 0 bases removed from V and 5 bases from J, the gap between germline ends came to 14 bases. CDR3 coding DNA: TGTGCCAGCAGCCAAGATCCTGGGGATTACCATCAGCCCCAGCATTTT. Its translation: CASSQDPGDYHQPQHF.